The 21 T cell receptor beta chains below come from one sample, sequenced in a study of Ad26.COV2.S vaccination and SARS-CoV-2 variants. Treatment indicated: some 20 received Ad26.COV2.S at low or high dose, single or two shots; several received placebo; per-sample allocation not given. Day 63 after the first vaccine or placebo injection was the time point for sampling. TCRdb's table, derived via immunoSEQ multiplex PCR, lists solely in-frame clones and lacks some. The data show around 370,000 clones, 85% seen once. This material consisted of peripheral blood, taken in a trial of Ad26.COV2.S vaccine versus placebo. The source of these receptors is a person between 18 and 60 years old who received the Ad26.COV2.S COVID-19 vaccine or a placebo.

The chain employs TRBV6-1 and TRBJ1-5, with 10 bases identical to TRBD1. The CDR3 has 17 amino acids. V lost 2 bases and J lost 5; bases outside the gene matches: 9. Germline CDR1 is MNHNS and CDR2 is SASEGT. In nucleotides, the CDR3 is TGTGCCAGCAGTGAAACCCGGGACAGGGGTTTCCATCAGCCCCAGCATTTT. Amino acid sequence: CASSETRDRGFHQPQHF.

The chain has TRBV19 and TRBJ1-2; TRBD1 aligns across 8 bases. The CDR3 has 14 amino acids. Germline values: CDR1 LNHDA, CDR2 SQIVND (reference sequence). V gave up 5 bases and J gave up 7 bases; unmatched junction bases: 9. The CDR3 here is CASSPYGQGLGYTF. The CDR3 DNA reads as TGTGCCAGTAGTCCCTACGGACAGGGCCTTGGCTACACCTTC.

The chain recombines TRBV11-3 with TRBJ1-6; TRBD1 is a possible D gene (5 bases). Looked up from germline, CDR1 is SGHNT and CDR2 is YENEEA. The CDR3 has 14 amino acids. The ends were cut back, 5 bases at V and 6 bases at J, with 11 bases in the middle. The CDR3 sequence: CASSPTGINSPLHF. CDR3 nucleotides: TGTGCCAGCAGCCCCACAGGAATTAATTCACCCCTCCACTTT.

This clone was seen once. One junction end does not reproduce the germline sequence, and a read error may be involved. The chain combines TRBV7-2 with TRBJ2-1; TRBD1 agrees at 7 bases. Per the germline V gene, CDR1 is SGHTA and CDR2 is FQGNSA. This CDR3 comprises 15 residues. CDR3 bases: TGTGCCAGCAGCCACATCGACAGGGTCTACCATGAGCAGTTCTTC. Encoded protein: CASSHIDRVYHEQFF.

The V gene is TRBV5-4, the J gene TRBJ2-1, with D tentatively TRBD1 (5 bases). The germline V gene has CDR1 SGHNT and CDR2 YYREEE (reference sequence). This CDR3 region has 16 residues. V dropped 4 bases and J dropped 0 bases, with 14 bases sitting between them. The CDR3 DNA follows: TGTGCCAGCAGCCAAGGGAACAGGAGCTCCTACAATGAGCAGTTCTTC. Its translation is CASSQGNRSSYNEQFF.

This clone was seen only once. V gene TRBV12-5 combines with J gene TRBJ1-2; D may be TRBD1 (6 bases). The germline gives CDR1 LGHNT, CDR2 FRNRAP. This CDR3 has 13 residues. The ends were cut back, 0 bases at V and 7 bases at J, with 9 bases in the middle. The CDR3 sequence: CASGLVTGFGYTF. The CDR3 nucleotides are TGTGCTAGTGGTTTGGTGACAGGCTTTGGCTACACCTTC.

The chain uses TRBV7-7 and TRBJ2-5; TRBD2 aligns across 9 bases. Germline loops: CDR1 SSHAT, CDR2 FNYEAQ (reference sequence). CDR3 size: 15 residues. V gave up 3 bases and J gave up 4 bases; unmatched junction bases: 6. The chain's CDR3 is CASSFRAGGTETQYF. CDR3 nucleotide sequence: TGTGCCAGCAGCTTTCGGGCGGGAGGGACAGAGACCCAGTACTTC.

This chain connects TRBV4-3 to TRBJ2-2, with TRBD1 matching over 8 bases. Germline V gene lookup returns CDR1 LGHNA and CDR2 YSLEER. Trimming at V came to 2 bases and at J to 4 bases, leaving 6 bases not matched to a gene. This CDR3 contains 16 residues. CDR3 coding DNA: TGCGCCAGCAGCCAAAGGGACACAGGGGGCACCGGGGAGCTGTTTTTT. It is translated as CASSQRDTGGTGELFF.

This chain uses TRBV27 with TRBJ1-2; TRBD1 aligns across 7 bases. The CDR3 extends over 15 amino acids. V was clipped by 5 bases and J by 4 bases; unmatched bases: 10. CDR1 is MNHEY and CDR2 is SMNVEV in the germline V gene (reference sequence). Here the CDR3 reads CASSPRQGSSYGYTF. The CDR3 DNA follows: TGTGCCAGCAGTCCGCGACAGGGAAGCAGCTATGGCTACACCTTC.

The rearrangement uses TRBV9 and TRBJ2-5; possible D gene TRBD2, 5 bases. Germline lookup yields CDR1 SGDLS and CDR2 YYNGEE. V lost 4 bases and J lost 2, with 18 bases in between. This CDR3 is 16 amino acids long. CDR3 DNA sequence: TGTGCCAGCAGCCCGAGACTAACGGGGTTGCAAGAGACCCAGTACTTC. Protein sequence: CASSPRLTGLQETQYF.

This clone showed up just a few times. The rearrangement uses TRBV19 and TRBJ1-5; D is unresolved. Germline CDR1 LNHDA, CDR2 SQIVND (reference sequence). The CDR3 is 15 residues long. V was pared by 1 base and J by 3 bases, with 10 bases between. The CDR3 nucleotides are TGTGCCAGTAGTATAGGGCAGCAACTCAATCAGCCCCAGCATTTT. Residues: CASSIGQQLNQPQHF.

The chain has TRBV6-2 or TRBV6-3 and TRBJ2-3; 8 nucleotides align to TRBD2. The CDR3 extends over 16 amino acids. V shed 0 bases, J shed 2 bases, and the junction held 4 bases outside the gene matches. Germline values: CDR1 MNHEY, CDR2 SVGEGT. DNA of the CDR3: TGTGCCAGCAGTTACTCCCTAGCGGGTTTCACAGATACGCAGTATTTT. Translation gives CASSYSLAGFTDTQYF.

This clone came up once. The chain has TRBV28 and TRBJ2-5; 9 bases are a match to TRBD2. V lost 5 bases, J lost 1 base, and 8 bases stayed unmatched. The CDR3 runs to 16 residues. Germline V gene lookup returns CDR1 MDHEN and CDR2 SYDVKM. In nucleotides, the CDR3 is TGTGCCAGCAGTCCCTTAGCGGGAGAGGGCCAAGAGACCCAGTACTTC. It yields the protein CASSPLAGEGQETQYF.

The table lists this clone with a count of one. V and J are TRBV10-2 and TRBJ2-7, with 14 bases fitting TRBD2. The CDR3 has 15 residues. V dropped 5 bases and J dropped 6; count of bases not matched to a gene: 6. CDR1 is WSHSY and CDR2 is SAAADI in the germline V gene. CDR3 DNA: TGCGCCAGCAGTCTCTCCGGGACTAGCGGGGGCGAGCAGTACTTC. It translates to CASSLSGTSGGEQYF.

The chain has TRBV3-1 (or the pseudogene TRBV3-2) and TRBJ2-2; 11 bases match TRBD1. The CDR3 loop spans 16 amino acids. Germline V lookup: CDR1 LGHDT, CDR2 YNNKEL (reference sequence). Trimming cost V 4 bases and J 3 bases; bases outside gene matches: 4. CDR3 bases: TGTGCCAGCAGCCCCCGGGACAGGGGGTACACCGGGGAGCTGTTTTTT. It is translated as CASSPRDRGYTGELFF.

This clone was observed many times. This chain connects TRBV25-1 to TRBJ2-7; 7 bases map to TRBD1. Trimming removed 1 base from V and 6 bases from J; junction bases left unmatched: 9. The CDR3 contains 15 residues. Germline V CDR1 and CDR2: MGHDK, SYGVNS. In nucleotides, the CDR3 is TGTGCCAGCAGTGAATGGGGGTCAGGGGGTGGCGAGCAGTACTTC. Encoded protein: CASSEWGSGGGEQYF.

V and J are TRBV4-3 and TRBJ1-1, with TRBD1 matching 7 bases. V gave up 0 bases and J gave up 4 bases; unmatched junction bases: 11. Germline V gives CDR1 LGHNA, CDR2 YSLEER. The CDR3 length is 17 residues. CDR3 residues: CASSQDSTGARGTEAFF. Written as DNA, the CDR3 is TGCGCCAGCAGCCAAGATTCAACAGGGGCCAGGGGCACTGAAGCTTTCTTT.

The chain employs TRBV7-2 and TRBJ2-2, with unresolved D. The germline CDR1 and CDR2 sequences are SGHTA and FQGNSA. The CDR3 is made up of 17 amino acids. Trimming removed 3 bases at V and 3 bases at J, with 17 bases between. The CDR3 DNA reads as TGTGCCAGCAGCTTGTCATACGGCACCGCTGACACCGGGGAGCTGTTTTTT. This codes for CASSLSYGTADTGELFF.

This chain joins TRBV30 and TRBJ2-1; D gene ambiguous. This CDR3 contains 13 residues. From germline, CDR1 is GTSNPN and CDR2 SVGIG (reference sequence). V was clipped by 6 bases and J by 0 bases, with 9 bases between them. Here the CDR3 DNA reads TGTGCCTGTTCACCAAGCTCCTACAATGAGCAGTTCTTC. This sequence encodes CACSPSSYNEQFF.

CDR3: CASSSPGLAGGFRGYNEQFF. CDR3 DNA: TGTGCCAGCAGTAGTCCCGGACTAGCGGGAGGGTTTAGGGGGTACAATGAGCAGTTCTTC. The chain is built from TRBV6-2 or TRBV6-3 and TRBJ2-1; 15 nucleotides align to TRBD2. Per germline, CDR1 MNHEY and CDR2 SVGEGT. V gave up 5 bases and J gave up 4 bases; unmatched junction bases: 15. The CDR3 covers 20 residues.

This chain uses TRBV7-9 with TRBJ1-4; D gene uncertain. Germline CDR1 and CDR2: SEHNR and FQNEAQ (reference sequence). This CDR3 contains 15 residues. Between the trimmed V and J ends, which lost 5 bases and 5 bases, there was a span of 15 bases. The CDR3 loop reads CASSPSSARNEKLFF. The CDR3 DNA is TGTGCCAGCAGCCCTTCGTCAGCCAGGAATGAAAAACTGTTTTTT.